This TCR beta chain was sequenced during a study of shared clonotypes between healthy human individuals. Regarding this clone: This same CDR3 is encoded by further DNA sequences in the sample.

Sorted-subset replicate PCR reactions contained 200 to 250 ng DNA, corresponding to tens of thousands of T cell genomes. Produced via immunoSEQ multiplex PCR; TCRdb's table is partial and in-frame only. The sample includes over a million clones, 78% of them seen just once. From germline, CDR1 is MDHEN and CDR2 SYDVKM. With 2 bases clipped from V and 4 bases from J, the junction kept 3 bases outside the gene matches. The CDR3 has 15 amino acids. Splitting of CD4+ cells produced CD45RA+ naive and CD45RA-negative memory subsets. The specimen was memory CD4+ T cells from PBMCs. Regarding subset: CD45RA-negative fraction. The receptor comes from a man aged 18 to 29 in good health. Some clones in this sample may be carry-over from other donors' samples. The V call is TRBV28, the J call TRBJ2-7, with 12 bases that match TRBD2. This CDR3 is CASSLPSGRAYEQYF. The CDR3 DNA sequence: TGTGCCAGCAGTTTACCTAGCGGGAGGGCTTACGAGCAGTACTTC. Together with reference TRBV28 and TRBJ2-7, the CDR3 gives the full variable domain: DVKVTQSSRYLVKRTGEKVFLECVQDMDHENMFWYRQDPGLGLRLIYFSYDVKMKEKGDIPEGYSVSREKKERFSLILESASTNQTSMYLCASSLPSGRAYEQYFGPGTRLTVT.